This paragraph covers one T cell receptor beta chain sequence. What it binds is not known. Donors had nominal health at sampling but likely had unrecorded immune exposures. The junction had 10 bases not matched to a gene; V was cut back by 1 base and J by 7 bases. The CDR3 is 16 residues long. Per the germline V gene, CDR1 is MNHNS and CDR2 is SASEGT. The data derive from a study of cytomegalovirus exposure and HLA in healthy donors. General study points: Later analysis reportedly placed an Asian-associated ancestry cluster below the roughly 690-donor mean in N-insertions. Per a prior analysis, the majority of TCR beta V segments were productive roughly 87% or roughly 30% of the time. Per published accounts, TCR beta sequences correctly predicted the HLA-A and HLA-B alleles of most subjects.

In the PCR, 60 Vbeta and 13 Jbeta primers were used. Repertoires were generated with immunoSEQ multiplex PCR, while TCRdb's copy carries only in-frame clones and drops some. The sample contains 90,000 or so clones, roughly four fifths of which appear only once. The J gene is TRBJ2-1, the V gene TRBV6-1; the match to TRBD1 covers 7 bases. The sequence was collected from a man aged 25 to 40 in good health and CMV-seropositive. Material for sequencing was PBMCs. The CDR3 here is CASSEGIGQGVNEQFF. The CDR3 bases are TGTGCCAGCAGTGAAGGGATTGGCCAGGGGGTAAATGAGCAGTTCTTC.